This T cell receptor beta chain was identified in a study of regulatory T cells in long-lasting Graves disease (dated by TCRdb to 2020 to 2022). Study-wide context: Newly diagnosed Graves' disease patients had taken antithyroid drugs for less than 3 months. A total of about 33 samples were covered by TCR sequencing, comprising around 13 persistent and about 20 newly diagnosed Graves' disease patients. The study was conducted in China and was registered as a clinical trial. Patients with persistent Graves' disease were compared with patients with newly diagnosed Graves' disease using TCR sequencing and RNA sequencing of peripheral blood.

In the case of this clonotype: What antigen it recognizes has not been identified. Base qualities are not recorded, but no much larger clone differs from it by a single base.

The method was multiplex PCR. Sequencing instrument: Illumina HiSeq 4000. TCR beta libraries were built with iRepertoire HTBI primers and Arm-PCR amplification of CDR3 regions. PCR products were gel purified before sequencing. The authors' analysis ran thus. Across samples, 60 to 80 TRBV and 12 to 15 TRBJ segments were identified and used for gene usage analysis of CDR3 amino acid clonotypes. COPE and FqMerger were used to merge the filtered high-quality paired reads into contigs. Contigs were aligned with BLAST to IMGT TRBV, TRBD and TRBJ reference genes, and CDR3 was defined per IMGT. Any clonotype with a frequency above 0.1% was counted as a highly expanded clone. Shannon entropy served as the measure of repertoire diversity, while the Gini coefficient captured V-J evenness. Clonotypes shared by more than one individual were considered public. Through fastp at Q25 and MiXCR, TCRdb rebuilt clones from the public reads, retaining in-frame beta chains. Rows merge per CDR3 protein into single entries with the most common DNA and genes. The V and J calls, along with clone size, are taken from TCRdb and not from the paper's own processing. This sample has about 350,000 distinct CDR3 sequences in its table, and about a sixth of those were observed once. 30% of the sample belongs to the ten largest clones.

This specimen's time point label, per the study, means: newly diagnosed GD, antithyroid drugs for less than 3 months. For both TCR sequencing and RNA sequencing, RNA was extracted from PBMCs using TRIzol. Graves' disease was diagnosed according to American Thyroid Association guidelines. Patients were recruited from an endocrinology department in Xi'an, China. From each patient, around 9 milliliters of peripheral blood was collected into an EDTA anticoagulant tube. Ficoll Paque Plus density gradient separation was used to isolate PBMCs, and no further T cell sorting was performed. RNA quality was checked with an Agilent 2100 Bioanalyzer and agarose gel, and concentration with a NanoDrop 2000. V loses 3 bases at its end and J loses 3 bases; junction bases beyond the gene matches: 5. The CDR3 sequence holds 15 residues, the cysteine and phenylalanine included. Of all the DNA, just the CDR3 is kept, 45 bases in frame from base 1. CDR1 and CDR2, looked up from the germline V gene, are SGHDT and YYEEEE.

Overall results and qualifications from the work: The authors noted that the small sample size was a limitation that may lower accuracy. Preferential use of TRBV28, TRBJ1-2 and TRBJ2-5 was observed in persistent disease, whereas TRBV20-1 and TRBJ2-1 were favored in newly diagnosed disease. Sequencing and analysis were restricted to the TCR beta chain. Compared with newly diagnosed patients, persistent Graves' disease patients had lower TCR Shannon entropy and fewer highly expanded clones, which suggests clonal expansion. Persistent patients shared more public clonotypes among themselves (around 3,000) than newly diagnosed patients did (more than 950). Because the primary lesion, thyroid tissue, could not be accessed, the study looked at peripheral blood alone.

The sample was also linked to a second study, of T cells in Graves' hyperthyroidism and ophthalmopathy. As that second study puts it: A patient counted as having stable Graves' hyperthyroidism if no progression to ophthalmopathy occurred over 18 months of follow-up. Hyperthyroidism patients were aged 18 to 65 years and newly diagnosed, with disease duration of less than 2 months. Patients with uncontrolled infections, other autoimmune diseases, pregnancy or lactation were excluded. Clinical symptoms, serum thyroxine and TRAb, thyroid ultrasound, and orbital computed tomography formed the basis for the diagnoses. The first round of RT-PCR for the TCR CDR3 was performed with the HTBI primer set and the Qiagen OneStep RT-PCR kit. Most expanded thyroid clonotypes (frequency above 0.001) were also detected in blood, suggesting blood repertoires may reflect thyroid immune responses. Ophthalmopathy was separated from stable hyperthyroidism by a 13 V-J signature model, with roughly 88% sensitivity and about 81% specificity obtained in cross-validation and 80%/75% obtained in testing. In validation, progression to ophthalmopathy was predicted by the model with roughly 71% sensitivity and just over 72% specificity, a median of roughly 6 months before onset. A discovery cohort of roughly 96 patients, about 40 with Graves' ophthalmopathy and 55 to 65 with stable Graves' hyperthyroidism, was used to find distinguishing TCR V-J signatures. Prospective prediction of ophthalmopathy was tested in an independent validation cohort of some 20 hyperthyroidism patients and approximately 17 patients who later progressed to ophthalmopathy. The 95 to 100 discovery patients were divided at random into training and test sets in a 7:3 ratio. The study also compared thyroid tissue and blood T-cell repertoires from about 6 Graves' hyperthyroidism patients. After blood sampling, hyperthyroidism patients were treated with methimazole at a starting dose of 30 mg daily, and ophthalmopathy patients were treated with high-dose intravenous methylprednisolone. A second multiplex PCR round built the libraries, followed by size selection and purification. The libraries were sequenced on an Illumina HiSeq2000 using paired-end 100 bp reads. SOAPnuke was used to process the raw data, with reads discarded if the reads contained adapters or uncalled bases, had a mean Phred below 15, or lacked an exact constant-primer or identifier match. COPE v1.2.5 was used to merge the high-quality paired reads, and each unique nucleotide sequence was defined as a clonotype. Clonotypes were aligned to IMGT TRBV, TRBD and TRBJ reference segments using MiTCR v1.1. The analysis was restricted to V-J combinations with a frequency above 0.0001, which together covered 99% to 99.2% of the repertoires. The TCS score was defined as the ratio of F50 (clonal expansion) to E x V (chaos), calculated using BLOSUM62-based TCRdist between CDR3 peptides within each V-J. Welch's t-statistics and random forest reduced roughly 540 V-J features to some 14, which were used in a naive Bayes classifier (R e1071). Sample size was not statistically predetermined, and blinding of investigators to group allocation was not performed. The paper reports TCR Vbeta CDR3 sequencing of 140 or so peripheral blood samples: around 45 ophthalmopathy, 70 to 85 hyperthyroidism and some 17 progressor patients.

The chain is encoded by TRBV5-6 joined to TRBJ1-2; TRBD1 aligns with 10 central bases. The material sequenced was peripheral blood mononuclear cells (PBMCs), taken at new diagnosis, from a patient treated with antithyroid drugs. The TCR comes from a man aged 35-49 years with Graves disease. Donor details come from another sample of the same person, matched by shared clones. The DNA sequence is given as TGTGCCAGCAGCTGGGGACAGGGGATCGACTATGGCTACACCTTC. Its translation reads: CASSWGQGIDYGYTF. Here the CDR3 is joined to the reference TRBV5-6 and TRBJ1-2 genes, and the full variable domain is: DAGVTQSPTHLIKTRGQQVTLRCSPKSGHDTVSWYQQALGQGPQFIFQYYEEEERQRGNFPDRFSGHQFPNYSSELNVNALLLGDSALYLCASSWGQGIDYGYTFGSGTRLTVV.